This TCR beta chain was identified during a study of T cell repertoires in ileal Crohn's disease. Trimming removed 1 base at V and 2 bases at J, with 10 bases between. The CDR3 is 14 residues long. CDR1 and CDR2 (germline): SGDLS, YYNGEE. Data came from immunoSEQ multiplex PCR; TCRdb stores just in-frame clones and leaves some out. The sample has roughly 15,000 clones; 80% are singletons. The sequence derives from an adult with Crohn's disease. The chain employs TRBV9 and TRBJ2-7; TRBD2 might be the D (6 bases). Source material: ileal tissue. The DNA for the CDR3 is TGTGCCAGCAGCGTATCCGGGGGTCCCTACGAGCAGTACTTC. This translates into CASSVSGGPYEQYF. Combining the CDR3 with reference TRBV9 and TRBJ2-7 gives the whole variable domain DSGVTQTPKHLITATGQRVTLRCSPRSGDLSVYWYQQSLDQGLQFLIQYYNGEERAKGNILERFSAQQFPDLHSELNLSSLELGDSALYFCASSVSGGPYEQYFGPGTRLTVT.